The 27 T cell receptor beta chains in this list originate from one sample, sequenced in a study of cytomegalovirus exposure and HLA in healthy donors. The primer mix had 60 Vbeta and 13 Jbeta primers. Profiling relied on immunoSEQ multiplex PCR, and the TCRdb table lists in-frame clones only, not all of them. The sample shows 150,000 to 200,000 clones, over 70% of them seen only once. The sample consisted of PBMCs. The source of these receptors is a man in his fifties in good health and CMV-seronegative.

CDR3 loop: CASSPPRTGASIGQYF. CDR3 sequence (DNA): TGTGCCAGCAGCCCCCCTCGGACAGGGGCCTCTATAGGGCAGTACTTC. This chain uses TRBV11-2 with TRBJ2-7, with 9 nucleotides matching TRBD1. The V segment lost 5 bases and the J segment 9 bases; nucleotides outside the gene matches: 17. From germline, CDR1 is SGHAT and CDR2 FQNNGV. The CDR3 extends over 16 amino acids.

The rearrangement joins TRBV4-2 to TRBJ1-1, with D uncertain. Trimming removed 4 bases at V and 9 bases at J, with 12 bases between. There are 12 residues in the CDR3. Germline-derived CDR1 and CDR2 are LGHNA and YNFKEQ. The CDR3 sequence is CASSRATFQAFF. DNA of the CDR3: TGTGCCAGCAGCCGAGCCACGTTCCAAGCTTTCTTT.

J is TRBJ2-7 and V is TRBV5-4; the match to TRBD1 covers 7 bases. Germline V CDR1 and CDR2: SGHNT, YYREEE (reference sequence). The CDR3 loop spans 14 amino acids. Losses at the gene ends were 4 bases for V and 2 bases for J; bases not matched to a gene: 6. CDR3 bases: TGTGCCAGCAGCCCAGGGACAGCGACCTACGAGCAGTACTTC. This encodes CASSPGTATYEQYF. The full variable domain, completed using reference TRBV5-4 and TRBJ2-7, is ETGVTQSPTHLIKTRGQQVTLRCSSQSGHNTVSWYQQALGQGPQFIFQYYREEENGRGNFPPRFSGLQFPNYSSELNVNALELDDSALYLCASSPGTATYEQYFGPGTRLTVT.

The chain links TRBV4-3 to TRBJ1-6, with D possibly being TRBD1 (5 bases). CDR3 length: 14 amino acids. Trimming stripped 1 base from V and 8 bases from J, with 9 bases between. CDR1 is LGHNA and CDR2 is YSLEER in the germline V gene. The CDR3 DNA follows: TGCGCCAGCAGCCAAGTGACAGAATATTCACCCCTCCACTTT. Its protein product is CASSQVTEYSPLHF.

The chain is built from TRBV2 and TRBJ2-2; 11 bases map to TRBD1. Germline assignment: CDR1 SNHLY and CDR2 FYNNEI. V lost 8 bases to trimming and J lost 6 bases; unmatched junction nucleotides: 11. The length of the CDR3 is 16 residues. In DNA form, the CDR3 reads TGTGCCAGCTCAATTTTACCGGGACAGGGGGCCGGGGAGCTGTTTTTT. This sequence encodes CASSILPGQGAGELFF.

Here the CDR3 reads CASSLAGARSPLHF. CDR3 sequence (DNA): TGTGCCAGCAGTTTGGCTGGAGCTAGATCACCCCTCCACTTT. The chain employs TRBV6-5 and TRBJ1-6; D gene uncertain. CDR3 length: 14 residues. Germline V CDR1 and CDR2: MNHEY, SVGAGI. Deletions cut 4 bases from V and 10 bases from J, with 14 bases between.

This chain connects TRBV6-5 to TRBJ2-7; no reliable D call. The CDR3 runs to 13 residues. Trimming took 4 bases from V and 0 from J, leaving 7 bases between them. Germline V lookup: CDR1 MNHEY, CDR2 SVGAGI. In nucleotides, the CDR3 is TGTGCCAGCAGTTCGGTCGGCTCCTACGAGCAGTACTTC. As protein: CASSSVGSYEQYF.

This clone has only one observation. The CDR3: CASSLTGGSGNTIYF. CDR3 in DNA: TGTGCCAGCAGTTTAACAGGGGGCTCGGGAAACACCATATATTTT. The chain joins TRBV27 to TRBJ1-3; 9 positions match TRBD1. V shed 2 bases, J shed 4 bases, and the junction held 3 bases outside the gene matches. Germline loops: CDR1 MNHEY, CDR2 SMNVEV (reference sequence). This CDR3 comprises 15 residues.

The V call is TRBV15, the J call TRBJ1-2, with 7 positions matching TRBD1. J lost 2 bases, V lost 0 bases, and 9 bases had no gene match. Per the germline V gene, CDR1 is LNHNV and CDR2 is YYDKDF (reference sequence). The CDR3 is made up of 17 amino acids. This CDR3 reads CATSRDHRDSANYGYTF. CDR3 in DNA: TGTGCCACCAGCAGAGACCACCGGGACAGTGCGAACTATGGCTACACCTTC.

This chain links TRBV7-2 with TRBJ2-3; D ambiguous. Per the germline V gene, CDR1 is SGHTA and CDR2 is FQGNSA. This CDR3 has 15 residues. Trimming pared 5 bases from V and 4 bases from J, leaving 16 bases between. The CDR3 coding sequence is TGTGCCAGCAGCCCAGGTCGGTGGCTCCCAGATACGCAGTATTTT. Amino acids: CASSPGRWLPDTQYF.

This clone was counted a few times. The chain joins TRBV30 to TRBJ1-1, with TRBD1 identical over 7 bases. Germline CDR1 reads GTSNPN; CDR2 reads SVGIG (reference sequence). This CDR3 has 13 amino acids. V gave up 2 bases and J gave up 9 bases; unmatched junction bases: 9. The chain's CDR3 is CAWSPDRDSQAFF. The CDR3 DNA follows: TGTGCCTGGAGTCCTGACAGGGACTCTCAAGCTTTCTTT.

This clone was seen a handful of times. The chain employs TRBV4-1 and TRBJ2-2; possible D gene TRBD2, 6 bases. This CDR3 comprises 15 residues. V lost 1 base and J 2 bases, leaving 8 bases between the germline ends. Germline-derived CDR1 and CDR2 are MGHRA and YSYEKL. The DNA for the CDR3 is TGCGCCAGCAGCCAAGGGCGGGGAAACACCGGGGAGCTGTTTTTT. This gives the protein CASSQGRGNTGELFF.

The V and J genes are TRBV19 and TRBJ2-5; 14 bases align to TRBD2. V shed 6 bases and J 5 bases; nucleotides not matched to a gene: 8. CDR3 length: 16 residues. Germline loops: CDR1 LNHDA, CDR2 SQIVND (reference sequence). The CDR3, as DNA: TGTGCCAGTAGGGGACTAGCGGGGGCCCGGCGGGAGACCCAGTACTTC. Translating it yields CASRGLAGARRETQYF.

V usage is TRBV12-5 and J usage is TRBJ1-6; no reliable D call. This CDR3 is 14 amino acids long. Looked up from germline, CDR1 is LGHNT and CDR2 is FRNRAP. V gave up 1 base and J gave up 7 bases, with 8 bases separating them. The CDR3 sequence: CASGLGQANSPLHF. CDR3 sequence (DNA): TGTGCTAGTGGTTTGGGTCAGGCCAATTCACCCCTCCACTTT.

The chain carries TRBV6-1 and TRBJ1-1; D gene uncertain. The V end lost 1 base, the J end lost 5 bases, and 8 bases lay between the germline ends. CDR1 and CDR2 (germline): MNHNS, SASEGT. The CDR3 loop spans 13 amino acids. Here the CDR3 DNA reads TGTGCCAGCAGTGAAGTCGGGGAAACTGAAGCTTTCTTT. This sequence encodes CASSEVGETEAFF.

The V call is TRBV7-9, the J call TRBJ1-2; maybe TRBD1 (6 bases). V lost 5 bases to trimming and J lost 7 bases, with 20 bases between them. CDR3 length equals 15 residues. The germline V gene has CDR1 SEHNR and CDR2 FQNEAQ (reference sequence). CDR3 nucleotides: TGTGCCAGCAGCCCCGAGGACAGTAGACCCCCTGGCTACACCTTC. This sequence encodes CASSPEDSRPPGYTF.

The V call is TRBV19, the J call TRBJ1-4; the D is unclear. The V end lost 8 bases, the J end lost 8 bases, and 15 bases lay between the germline ends. Germline V gives CDR1 LNHDA, CDR2 SQIVND (reference sequence). This CDR3 has 13 amino acids. The CDR3 here is CASSNVWAEKLFF. CDR3 nucleotide sequence: TGTGCCAGTTCTAATGTTTGGGCGGAAAAACTGTTTTTT.

This chain links TRBV6-6 with TRBJ1-6, with D possibly TRBD1 on 5 matching bases. Trimming removed 2 bases from V and 14 bases from J, with 13 bases in between. CDR1 is MNHNY and CDR2 is SVGAGI in the germline V gene (reference sequence). The CDR3 sequence is 13 residues long. The CDR3 reads CASSYGALQALHF. CDR3 DNA: TGTGCCAGCAGTTACGGGGCCCTTCAGGCCCTCCACTTT.

The chain joins TRBV4-1 to TRBJ1-1; 7 bases are a match to TRBD1. The CDR3 sequence is 15 residues long. Trimming removed 4 bases from V and 5 bases from J; junction bases left unmatched: 10. Germline assignment: CDR1 MGHRA and CDR2 YSYEKL. The chain's CDR3 is CASSLQTGSGTEAFF. CDR3 DNA sequence: TGCGCCAGCAGCCTCCAGACAGGGTCAGGAACTGAAGCTTTCTTT.

This clone has more than one count but fewer than ten. The chain employs TRBV4-3 and TRBJ2-3; no clear D gene. V gave up 1 base and J gave up 3 bases, with 5 bases separating them. The CDR3 is 13 residues long. Germline CDR1 reads LGHNA; CDR2 reads YSLEER. CDR3 nucleotide sequence: TGCGCCAGCAGCCAAGGAACAACAGATACGCAGTATTTT. It encodes CASSQGTTDTQYF.

The chain employs TRBV19 and TRBJ2-7; D is possibly TRBD2 (6 bases). This CDR3 contains 15 residues. The germline V gene has CDR1 LNHDA and CDR2 SQIVND (reference sequence). The ends were cut back, 6 bases at V and 4 bases at J, with 19 bases in the middle. DNA for the CDR3: TGTGCCAGTAGGTTGGTCGGGGACGGGAGATACGAGCAGTACTTC. Translating gives CASRLVGDGRYEQYF.

The V gene is TRBV27, the J gene TRBJ1-5; D possibly corresponds to TRBD1 (6 bases). Trimming removed 5 bases at V and 5 bases at J, with 13 bases between. Germline CDR1 is MNHEY and CDR2 is SMNVEV (reference sequence). CDR3 length: 14 amino acids. CDR3 DNA: TGTGCCAGCAGTGTAACAGGGCCGCATCAGCCCCAGCATTTT. Residues: CASSVTGPHQPQHF.

This chain uses TRBV6-1 with TRBJ2-3; tentatively, D is TRBD2 (5 bases). V lost 10 bases to trimming and J lost 2 bases, with 10 bases between them. In germline, CDR1 is MNHNS, CDR2 SASEGT. The CDR3 sequence is 12 residues long. This CDR3 is CATEGNTDTQYF. The DNA for the CDR3 is TGTGCCACCGAGGGAAACACAGATACGCAGTATTTT.

The chain couples TRBV20-1 to TRBJ1-2; D is ambiguous. The CDR3 sequence is 11 residues long. The germline CDR1 and CDR2 sequences are DFQATT and SNEGSKA (reference sequence). The germline V and J ends were trimmed by 8 bases and 8 bases, with 15 bases remaining between them. The CDR3 sequence is CSPLGWGGYTF. CDR3 nucleotide sequence: TGCAGTCCACTAGGGTGGGGAGGCTACACCTTC.

CDR3 in amino acids: CASSSLYSEEKLFF. CDR3 coding DNA: TGTGCCAGCAGCTCCCTATACTCGGAGGAAAAACTGTTTTTT. V gene TRBV5-5 combines with J gene TRBJ1-4, with D unresolved. Germline values: CDR1 SGHKS, CDR2 YYEKEE (reference sequence). Trimming took 3 bases from V and 8 from J, leaving 14 bases between them. This CDR3 region has 14 residues. Using reference TRBV5-5 and TRBJ1-4 for the parts outside the CDR3, the full variable domain is DAGVTQSPTHLIKTRGQQVTLRCSPISGHKSVSWYQQVLGQGPQFIFQYYEKEERGRGNFPDRFSARQFPNYSSELNVNALLLGDSALYLCASSSLYSEEKLFFGSGTQLSVL.

The chain has TRBV4-1 and TRBJ1-6; D uncertain. V was cut by 4 bases and J by 7 bases, with 17 bases left in between. CDR1 and CDR2 from the germline V gene are MGHRA and YSYEKL. The length of the CDR3 is 16 residues. The CDR3 loop is CASSPGPIGRNSPLHF. The CDR3 DNA is TGCGCCAGCAGCCCAGGCCCAATAGGAAGAAATTCACCCCTCCACTTT.

The V and J genes are TRBV6-1 and TRBJ1-5, with unresolved D. The V end was cut by 7 bases, the J end by 3 bases, with 16 bases between. The germline gives CDR1 MNHNS, CDR2 SASEGT. The length of the CDR3 is 15 residues. DNA of the CDR3: TGTGCCAGCACCCCGTGGGAGGGAGACAATCAGCCCCAGCATTTT. Encoded protein: CASTPWEGDNQPQHF.